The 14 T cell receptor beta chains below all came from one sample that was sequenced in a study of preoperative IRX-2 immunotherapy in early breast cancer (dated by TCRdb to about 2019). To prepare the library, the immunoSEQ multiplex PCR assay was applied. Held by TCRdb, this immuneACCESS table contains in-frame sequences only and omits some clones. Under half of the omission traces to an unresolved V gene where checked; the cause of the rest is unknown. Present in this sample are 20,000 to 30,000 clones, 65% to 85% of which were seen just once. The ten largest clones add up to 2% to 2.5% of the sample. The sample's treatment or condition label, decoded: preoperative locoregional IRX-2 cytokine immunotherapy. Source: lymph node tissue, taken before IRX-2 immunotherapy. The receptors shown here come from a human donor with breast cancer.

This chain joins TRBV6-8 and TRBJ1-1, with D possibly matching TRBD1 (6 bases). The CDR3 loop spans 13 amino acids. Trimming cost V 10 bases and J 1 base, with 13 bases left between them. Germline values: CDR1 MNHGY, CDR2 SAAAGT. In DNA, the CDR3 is TGTGCCATCAACGGACAGACGAACACTGAAGCTTTCTTT. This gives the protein CAINGQTNTEAFF.

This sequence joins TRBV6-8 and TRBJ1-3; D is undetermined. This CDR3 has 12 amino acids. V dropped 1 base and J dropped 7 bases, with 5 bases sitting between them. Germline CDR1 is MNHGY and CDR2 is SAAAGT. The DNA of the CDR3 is TGTGCCAGCAGTTACTTGCCCAACACCATATATTTT. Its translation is CASSYLPNTIYF.

The CDR3 reads CASSQDRSGWGTAQKFYF. The CDR3 DNA reads TGCGCCAGCAGCCAAGATCGAAGCGGTTGGGGGACAGCCCAAAAATTTTACTTC. V is TRBV1 and J is TRBJ2-7; TRBD1, the table's D call, lacks a check against the DNA. TRBV1 is labeled a pseudogene. The length of the CDR3 is 18 residues.

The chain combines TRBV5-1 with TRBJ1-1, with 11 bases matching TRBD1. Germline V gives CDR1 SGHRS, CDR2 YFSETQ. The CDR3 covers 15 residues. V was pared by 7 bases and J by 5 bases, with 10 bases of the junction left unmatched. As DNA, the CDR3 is TGCGCCAGCGGACAGGGGGCTGTTGGAGGAACTGAAGCTTTCTTT. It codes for CASGQGAVGGTEAFF.

The CDR3 nucleotides are TGTGCCAGCTCACCGCTAGCGGGGTCTAGCACAGATACGCAGTATTTT. Translating it yields CASSPLAGSSTDTQYF. This rearrangement joins TRBV18 to TRBJ2-3; 9 bases fit TRBD2. From germline, CDR1 is KGHSH and CDR2 LQKENI. The CDR3 extends over 16 amino acids. The ends lost 3 bases at V and 0 bases at J; junction bases unmatched: 4.

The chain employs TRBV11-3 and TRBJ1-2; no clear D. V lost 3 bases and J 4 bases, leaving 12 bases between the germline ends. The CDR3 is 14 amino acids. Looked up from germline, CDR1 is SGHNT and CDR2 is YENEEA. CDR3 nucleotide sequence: TGTGCCAGCAGCTTGAAATGGGGTGGCTATGGCTACACCTTC. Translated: CASSLKWGGYGYTF. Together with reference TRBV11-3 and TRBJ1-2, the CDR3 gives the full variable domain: EAGVVQSPRYKIIEKKQPVAFWCNPISGHNTLYWYLQNLGQGPELLIRYENEEAVDDSQLPKDRFSAERLKGVDSTLKIQPAELGDSAVYLCASSLKWGGYGYTFGSGTRLTVV.

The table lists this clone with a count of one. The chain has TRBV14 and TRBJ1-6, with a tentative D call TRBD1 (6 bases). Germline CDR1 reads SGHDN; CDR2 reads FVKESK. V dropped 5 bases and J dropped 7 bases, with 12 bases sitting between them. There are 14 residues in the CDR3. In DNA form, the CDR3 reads TGTGCCAGCAGCATCGCAGGGGACAATTCACCCCTCCACTTT. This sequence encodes CASSIAGDNSPLHF. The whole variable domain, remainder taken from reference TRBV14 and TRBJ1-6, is EAGVTQFPSHSVIEKGQTVTLRCDPISGHDNLYWYRRVMGKEIKFLLHFVKESKQDESGMPNNRFLAERTGGTYSTLKVQPAELEDSGVYFCASSIAGDNSPLHFGNGTRLTVT.

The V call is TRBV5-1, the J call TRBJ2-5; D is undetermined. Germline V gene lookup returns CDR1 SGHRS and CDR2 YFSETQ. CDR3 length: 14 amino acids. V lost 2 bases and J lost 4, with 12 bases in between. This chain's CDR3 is CASSLGNRGETQYF. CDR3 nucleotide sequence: TGCGCCAGCAGCTTAGGCAACAGAGGAGAGACCCAGTACTTC.

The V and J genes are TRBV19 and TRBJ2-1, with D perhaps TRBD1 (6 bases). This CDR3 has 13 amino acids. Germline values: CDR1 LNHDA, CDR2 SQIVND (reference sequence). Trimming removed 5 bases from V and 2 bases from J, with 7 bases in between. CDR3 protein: CASSRQAYNEQFF. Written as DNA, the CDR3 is TGTGCCAGTAGTCGACAGGCCTACAATGAGCAGTTCTTC.

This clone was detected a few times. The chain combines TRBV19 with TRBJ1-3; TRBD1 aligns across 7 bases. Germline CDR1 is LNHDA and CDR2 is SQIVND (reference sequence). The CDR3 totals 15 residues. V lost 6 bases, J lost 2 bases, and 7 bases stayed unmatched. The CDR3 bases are TGTGCCAGTAGAATGGACAGGTCCCCTGGAAACACCATATATTTT. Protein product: CASRMDRSPGNTIYF. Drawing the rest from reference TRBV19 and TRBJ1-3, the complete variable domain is DGGITQSPKYLFRKEGQNVTLSCEQNLNHDAMYWYRQDPGQGLRLIYYSQIVNDFQKGDIAEGYSVSREKKESFPLTVTSAQKNPTAFYLCASRMDRSPGNTIYFGEGSWLTVV.

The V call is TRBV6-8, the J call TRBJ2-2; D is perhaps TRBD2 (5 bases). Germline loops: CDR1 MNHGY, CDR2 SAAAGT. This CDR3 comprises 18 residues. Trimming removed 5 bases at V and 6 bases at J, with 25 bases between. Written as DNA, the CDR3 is TGTGCCAGCAGTGTAGGCCCGAACACCGGGGTCGGGGCCGGGGAGCTGTTTTTT. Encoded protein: CASSVGPNTGVGAGELFF.

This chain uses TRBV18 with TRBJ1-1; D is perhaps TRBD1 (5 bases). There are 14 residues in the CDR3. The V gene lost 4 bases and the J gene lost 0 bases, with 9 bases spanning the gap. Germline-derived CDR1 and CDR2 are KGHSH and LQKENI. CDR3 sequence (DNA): TGTGCCAGCTCACGGTGGGGGGTGAACACTGAAGCTTTCTTT. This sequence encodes CASSRWGVNTEAFF.

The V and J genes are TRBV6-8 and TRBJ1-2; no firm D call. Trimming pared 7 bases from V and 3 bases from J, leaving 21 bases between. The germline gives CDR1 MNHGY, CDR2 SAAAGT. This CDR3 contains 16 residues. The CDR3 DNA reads TGTGCCAGCACCATTGGTATAAGGGCGGACGACTATGGCTACACCTTC. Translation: CASTIGIRADDYGYTF.

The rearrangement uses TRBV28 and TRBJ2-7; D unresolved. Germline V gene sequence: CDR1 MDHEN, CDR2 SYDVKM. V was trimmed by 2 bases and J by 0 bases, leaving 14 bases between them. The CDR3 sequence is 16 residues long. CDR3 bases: TGTGCCAGCAGTTTACTGACCTGGGGAAGCTCCTACGAGCAGTACTTC. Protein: CASSLLTWGSSYEQYF.